These T cell receptor beta chains were read from a single sample in a study of T cell repertoires in cytomegalovirus infection. One entry per CDR3 protein, called by TCRdb with MiXCR from the reads. The sample consists of roughly 150,000 distinct CDR3 sequences, around a quarter of them appearing once. The sequenced sample consisted of PBMCs. Every receptor here comes from a human donor in good health (CMV status not recorded). Some clones in this sample may be carry-over from other donors' samples. Each CDR3 is given with its conserved first and last residue. The order of the fields is clone size, V gene, D gene, J gene, CDR3 DNA, CDR3 protein. D genes are given only for firm matches. The size field is filled for only some rows; it gives once, few, many or a size class.

clone_size: many
v_call: TRBV28
d_call: TRBD2
j_call: TRBJ2-1
cdr3_nt: TGTGCCAGCAGTTTAGATAGCGGGAGCTCCTACAATGAGCAGTTCTTC
cdr3_aa: CASSLDSGSSYNEQFF

clone_size: NA
v_call: TRBV24-1
d_call: NA
j_call: TRBJ2-1
cdr3_nt: TGTGCCACCAGTGATCTTAGGGTCGGGAATGAGCAGTTCTTC
cdr3_aa: CATSDLRVGNEQFF

clone_size: many
v_call: TRBV20-1
d_call: TRBD2
j_call: TRBJ2-3
cdr3_nt: TGCAGTGCTAGAGCGATCGCTAGCGGCCTCTCAGATACGCAGTATTTT
cdr3_aa: CSARAIASGLSDTQYF

clone_size: NA
v_call: TRBV19
d_call: TRBD1
j_call: TRBJ2-7
cdr3_nt: TGTGCCAGTAGTAGAACCGATTTGGGACAGGGGAGCTCCTACGAGCAGTACTTC
cdr3_aa: CASSRTDLGQGSSYEQYF

clone_size: many
v_call: TRBV7-2
d_call: NA
j_call: TRBJ2-3
cdr3_nt: TGTGCCAGCAGCTCGGGAGCTGGCACAGATACGCAGTATTTT
cdr3_aa: CASSSGAGTDTQYF

clone_size: few
v_call: TRBV28
d_call: NA
j_call: TRBJ2-3
cdr3_nt: TGTGCCAGCAGTTTCGAAGATACGCAGTATTTT
cdr3_aa: CASSFEDTQYF

clone_size: few
v_call: TRBV6-4
d_call: TRBD2
j_call: TRBJ2-1
cdr3_nt: TGTGCCAGCAGTGATAGCGGGGGGGCCGCAAATGAGCAGTTCTTC
cdr3_aa: CASSDSGGAANEQFF

clone_size: NA
v_call: TRBV6-2/TRBV6-3
d_call: NA
j_call: TRBJ1-6
cdr3_nt: TGTGCCAGCAGCCACCGCCCGGTTCGGGATTCACCCCTCCACTTT
cdr3_aa: CASSHRPVRDSPLHF

clone_size: NA
v_call: TRBV5-6
d_call: NA
j_call: TRBJ2-1
cdr3_nt: TGTGCCAGCAGCTTGGATGACTATCAGCAGTTCTTC
cdr3_aa: CASSLDDYQQFF

clone_size: NA
v_call: TRBV4-3
d_call: TRBD1
j_call: TRBJ2-2
cdr3_nt: TGCGCCAGCAGCCAACTTGGACAGGGGTGGGGAACCGGGGAGCTGTTTTTT
cdr3_aa: CASSQLGQGWGTGELFF

clone_size: few
v_call: TRBV5-1
d_call: NA
j_call: TRBJ1-5
cdr3_nt: TGCGCCAGCAGCTTCGAGGGGCTTGGTCAGCCCCAGCATTTT
cdr3_aa: CASSFEGLGQPQHF

clone_size: NA
v_call: TRBV5-6
d_call: NA
j_call: TRBJ2-5
cdr3_nt: TGTGCCAGCAGCTTGTTGTTGGGGGGAGGTCAAGAGACCCAGTACTTC
cdr3_aa: CASSLLLGGGQETQYF

clone_size: many
v_call: TRBV6-1
d_call: TRBD1
j_call: TRBJ1-6
cdr3_nt: TGTGCCAGCAGTTCTGCCGGGACAGGGAATTCACCCCTCCACTTT
cdr3_aa: CASSSAGTGNSPLHF

clone_size: NA
v_call: TRBV6-1
d_call: TRBD2
j_call: TRBJ2-7
cdr3_nt: TGTGCCAGCAGTTTTCGGGGGGTAACCTACGAGCAGTACTTC
cdr3_aa: CASSFRGVTYEQYF

clone_size: NA
v_call: TRBV7-3
d_call: TRBD1
j_call: TRBJ2-2
cdr3_nt: TGTGCCAGCCAGTCGGGACAGGGTGCCGGGGAGCTGTTTTTT
cdr3_aa: CASQSGQGAGELFF

clone_size: few
v_call: TRBV12-3/TRBV12-4
d_call: TRBD1
j_call: TRBJ2-7
cdr3_nt: TGTGCCAGCAGTTCCGGGACAGGATACGAGCAGTACTTC
cdr3_aa: CASSSGTGYEQYF

clone_size: few
v_call: TRBV28
d_call: NA
j_call: TRBJ2-3
cdr3_nt: TGTGCCAGCAGTTCAGTAGGAACTAGCACAGATACGCAGTATTTT
cdr3_aa: CASSSVGTSTDTQYF

clone_size: few
v_call: TRBV7-4
d_call: NA
j_call: TRBJ2-1
cdr3_nt: TGTGCCAGCAGCCGCAATGAGCAGTTCTTC
cdr3_aa: CASSRNEQFF

clone_size: NA
v_call: TRBV10-3
d_call: NA
j_call: TRBJ2-1
cdr3_nt: TGTGCCATCAGTGAGTCGACACTGGATTACAATGAGCAGTTCTTC
cdr3_aa: CAISESTLDYNEQFF

clone_size: NA
v_call: TRBV20-1
d_call: NA
j_call: TRBJ2-7
cdr3_nt: TGCAGTGCTTTCCGAGACAGAGGCGAGCAGTACTTC
cdr3_aa: CSAFRDRGEQYF

clone_size: few
v_call: TRBV7-9
d_call: NA
j_call: TRBJ2-7
cdr3_nt: TGTGCCAGCAGCTTAATCCTTCACGAGCAGTACTTC
cdr3_aa: CASSLILHEQYF

clone_size: few
v_call: TRBV7-2
d_call: NA
j_call: TRBJ2-7
cdr3_nt: TGTGCCAGCAGACATAGCGGAAGCTCCTACGAGCAGTACTTC
cdr3_aa: CASRHSGSSYEQYF

clone_size: NA
v_call: TRBV6-1
d_call: NA
j_call: TRBJ2-1
cdr3_nt: TGTGCCAGCAGTGAGGGTAGGTCCCTCTACAATGAGCAGTTCTTC
cdr3_aa: CASSEGRSLYNEQFF

clone_size: NA
v_call: TRBV28
d_call: NA
j_call: TRBJ1-1
cdr3_nt: TGTGCCAGCAGTTTCCCCTCAATGAACACTGAAGCTTTCTTT
cdr3_aa: CASSFPSMNTEAFF

clone_size: NA
v_call: TRBV4-3
d_call: NA
j_call: TRBJ2-2
cdr3_nt: TGCGCCAGCAGCCAGGGCCGAGGGATTGACACCGGGGAGCTGTTTTTT
cdr3_aa: CASSQGRGIDTGELFF

clone_size: few
v_call: TRBV28
d_call: NA
j_call: TRBJ1-5
cdr3_nt: TGTGCCAGCAGTTTATTCCACAATCAGCCCCAGCATTTT
cdr3_aa: CASSLFHNQPQHF

clone_size: few
v_call: TRBV7-6
d_call: NA
j_call: TRBJ2-5
cdr3_nt: TGTGCCAGCAGTCCAACCGAGGGTCACCGCGGGTCCCAGTACTTC
cdr3_aa: CASSPTEGHRGSQYF

clone_size: many
v_call: TRBV28
d_call: NA
j_call: TRBJ2-4
cdr3_nt: TGTGCCAGCAGGCAAGAGAAACAATTGGCCAAAAACATTCAGTACTTC
cdr3_aa: CASRQEKQLAKNIQYF

clone_size: few
v_call: TRBV6-2/TRBV6-3
d_call: NA
j_call: TRBJ2-1
cdr3_nt: TGTGCCAGCACCAGTCTGTCCCCGAGCTCCTACAATGAGCAGTTCTTC
cdr3_aa: CASTSLSPSSYNEQFF

clone_size: many
v_call: TRBV7-2
d_call: TRBD1
j_call: TRBJ1-2
cdr3_nt: TGTGCCAGCAGCTTTTCCCGGGACAGGGGAGGCTACACCTTC
cdr3_aa: CASSFSRDRGGYTF

clone_size: many
v_call: TRBV7-2
d_call: NA
j_call: TRBJ2-1
cdr3_nt: TGTGCCAGCAGCTTAGCTAGAGGATCCTACAATGAGCAGTTCTTC
cdr3_aa: CASSLARGSYNEQFF

clone_size: few
v_call: TRBV15
d_call: TRBD2
j_call: TRBJ2-7
cdr3_nt: TGTGCCACCAGCAGGGGGGGGAGCTCCTACGAGCAGTACTTC
cdr3_aa: CATSRGGSSYEQYF

clone_size: few
v_call: TRBV12-5
d_call: NA
j_call: TRBJ2-3
cdr3_nt: TGTGCTAGTGGTTCCTTCGGAGGCGTGGGGAGGAACACAGATACGCAGTATTTT
cdr3_aa: CASGSFGGVGRNTDTQYF

clone_size: many
v_call: TRBV28
d_call: TRBD1
j_call: TRBJ1-2
cdr3_nt: TGTGCCAGCAGTTTTGGGACAGACTATGGCTACACCTTC
cdr3_aa: CASSFGTDYGYTF

clone_size: few
v_call: TRBV10-3
d_call: NA
j_call: TRBJ1-1
cdr3_nt: TGTGCCATCAGTGCCCCGGGACAAGACACTGAAGCTTTCTTT
cdr3_aa: CAISAPGQDTEAFF

clone_size: many
v_call: TRBV7-8
d_call: NA
j_call: TRBJ1-1
cdr3_nt: TGTGCCAGCAGCTTCCCGAACACTGAAGCTTTCTTT
cdr3_aa: CASSFPNTEAFF

clone_size: NA
v_call: TRBV12-3/TRBV12-4
d_call: NA
j_call: TRBJ2-1
cdr3_nt: TGTGCCAGCAGTTTAGTCCCATGGGCAGAGATTTACAATGAGCAGTTCTTC
cdr3_aa: CASSLVPWAEIYNEQFF

clone_size: many
v_call: TRBV7-2
d_call: TRBD2
j_call: TRBJ2-2
cdr3_nt: TGTGCCAGCAGCTCACCCCCTCCCAGCCCTAGGACTAGCGGGAACACCGGGGAGCTGTTTTTT
cdr3_aa: CASSSPPPSPRTSGNTGELFF

clone_size: NA
v_call: TRBV7-3
d_call: TRBD2
j_call: TRBJ2-3
cdr3_nt: TGTGCCAGCAGCCCTAGCGGGGTCTCCACAGATACGCAGTATTTT
cdr3_aa: CASSPSGVSTDTQYF

clone_size: few
v_call: TRBV6-2/TRBV6-3
d_call: NA
j_call: TRBJ1-5
cdr3_nt: TGTGCCAGCAGTTACGCGGCAGGAGGGAATCAGCCCCAGCATTTT
cdr3_aa: CASSYAAGGNQPQHF

clone_size: NA
v_call: TRBV2
d_call: NA
j_call: TRBJ2-3
cdr3_nt: TGTGCCAGCAAAGGATTCGGACAGCTCCGCACAGATACGCAGTATTTT
cdr3_aa: CASKGFGQLRTDTQYF

clone_size: NA
v_call: TRBV14
d_call: NA
j_call: TRBJ2-5
cdr3_nt: TGTGCCAGCAGCCAAGGCCAGGTGCCTCTCCAAGAGACCCAGTACTTC
cdr3_aa: CASSQGQVPLQETQYF

clone_size: many
v_call: TRBV10-3
d_call: NA
j_call: TRBJ1-5
cdr3_nt: TGTGCCACTGCGGAGGGGGTCAGCAATCAGCCCCAGCATTTT
cdr3_aa: CATAEGVSNQPQHF

clone_size: many
v_call: TRBV6-1
d_call: NA
j_call: TRBJ2-5
cdr3_nt: TGTGCCAGCAGTGGTAGACTTAGCGGCGAGACCCAGTACTTC
cdr3_aa: CASSGRLSGETQYF

clone_size: few
v_call: TRBV4-3
d_call: NA
j_call: TRBJ1-5
cdr3_nt: TGCGCCAGCAGCCAAGAGCTAGGCAATCAGCCCCAGCATTTT
cdr3_aa: CASSQELGNQPQHF

clone_size: many
v_call: TRBV7-2
d_call: NA
j_call: TRBJ1-2
cdr3_nt: TGTGCCAGCAGCCCGGGAGCTGCCTATGGCTACACCTTC
cdr3_aa: CASSPGAAYGYTF

clone_size: few
v_call: TRBV7-3
d_call: TRBD2
j_call: TRBJ2-7
cdr3_nt: TGTGCCAGCAAACTAGCGGGAGGAGCCTACGAGCAGTACTTC
cdr3_aa: CASKLAGGAYEQYF

clone_size: NA
v_call: TRBV20-1
d_call: TRBD2
j_call: TRBJ2-3
cdr3_nt: TGCAGTGCTAGTGCCTACGGGGGGGCCGGCACAGATACGCAGTATTTT
cdr3_aa: CSASAYGGAGTDTQYF

clone_size: few
v_call: TRBV7-9
d_call: NA
j_call: TRBJ1-5
cdr3_nt: TGTGCCAGCAGCTTAGGGACAGCGAGCTTCAATCAGCCCCAGCATTTT
cdr3_aa: CASSLGTASFNQPQHF

clone_size: many
v_call: TRBV7-2
d_call: NA
j_call: TRBJ2-7
cdr3_nt: TGTGCCAGCAGCTTAGTGCGGCGCTCCTACGAGCAGTACTTC
cdr3_aa: CASSLVRRSYEQYF

clone_size: NA
v_call: TRBV28
d_call: TRBD1
j_call: TRBJ2-7
cdr3_nt: TGTGCCAGCAGAGGACCGGGACAGGGTTACGAGCAGTACTTC
cdr3_aa: CASRGPGQGYEQYF

clone_size: NA
v_call: TRBV2
d_call: TRBD1
j_call: TRBJ2-3
cdr3_nt: TGTGCCAGCGATACCGGGACAGGGGCCACAGATACGCAGTATTTT
cdr3_aa: CASDTGTGATDTQYF

clone_size: NA
v_call: TRBV7-9
d_call: TRBD1
j_call: TRBJ1-6
cdr3_nt: TGTGCCAGCAGTTCGGACAGGGGGCCTTCACCCCTCCACTTT
cdr3_aa: CASSSDRGPSPLHF

clone_size: NA
v_call: TRBV11-2
d_call: NA
j_call: TRBJ1-4
cdr3_nt: TGTGTCAGCAGCTTAGAGCTTAATGAAAAACTGTTTTTT
cdr3_aa: CVSSLELNEKLFF

clone_size: few
v_call: TRBV5-5
d_call: NA
j_call: TRBJ1-6
cdr3_nt: TGTGCCAGCAGCCGGGACTCGAGCTCCTATAATTCACCCCTCCACTTT
cdr3_aa: CASSRDSSSYNSPLHF

clone_size: many
v_call: TRBV11-1
d_call: NA
j_call: TRBJ1-5
cdr3_nt: TGTGCCTCGGCGGCAGCCGGCAATCAGCCCCAGCATTTT
cdr3_aa: CASAAAGNQPQHF

clone_size: few
v_call: TRBV28
d_call: NA
j_call: TRBJ1-2
cdr3_nt: TGTGCCAGCAGTTTACTGCAACAATCCCACCTTCGCTATGGCTACACCTTC
cdr3_aa: CASSLLQQSHLRYGYTF